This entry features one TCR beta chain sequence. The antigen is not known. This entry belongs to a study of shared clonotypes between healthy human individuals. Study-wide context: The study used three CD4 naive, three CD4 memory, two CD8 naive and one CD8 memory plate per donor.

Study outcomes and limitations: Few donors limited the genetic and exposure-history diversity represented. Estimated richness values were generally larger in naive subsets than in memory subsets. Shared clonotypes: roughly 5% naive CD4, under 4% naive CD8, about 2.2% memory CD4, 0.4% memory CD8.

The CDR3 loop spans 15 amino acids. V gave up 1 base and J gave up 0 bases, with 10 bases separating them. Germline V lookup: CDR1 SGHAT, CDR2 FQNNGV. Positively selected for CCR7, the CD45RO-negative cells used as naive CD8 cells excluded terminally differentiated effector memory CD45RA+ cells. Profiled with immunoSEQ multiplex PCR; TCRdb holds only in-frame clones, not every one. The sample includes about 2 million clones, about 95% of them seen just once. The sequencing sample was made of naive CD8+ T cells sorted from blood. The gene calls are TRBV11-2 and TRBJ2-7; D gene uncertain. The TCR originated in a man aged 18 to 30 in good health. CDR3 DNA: TGTGCCAGCAGCTTAGGTCCAGGTTTCTCCTACGAGCAGTACTTC. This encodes CASSLGPGFSYEQYF.